Sequencing of this T cell receptor (beta chain) was carried out in a study of blood T cell repertoires in COVID-19. V dropped 4 bases and J dropped 2; count of bases not matched to a gene: 8. This CDR3 spans 16 amino acids. Germline lookup yields CDR1 SGHDT and CDR2 YYEEEE. Original processing notes: Amplification of reference gene primers provided the estimated nucleated cell counts. The table came from immunoSEQ multiplex PCR; TCRdb's copy has only in-frame clones and leaves some out. V and J calls and clone size are copied from that table; D and trimming were computed from the DNA. The sample gives about 190,000 clones, 88% of which show up once; 4.4% is in the top ten.

This receptor was identified in a human donor in a cohort sampled during active COVID-19. Material for sequencing was peripheral blood. This sequence joins TRBV5-6 and TRBJ2-5; 10 bases are shared with TRBD2. CDR3 nucleotide sequence: TGTGCCAGCAGCACCTTAGCGGGGGGCCGTCAAGAGACCCAGTACTTC. Protein product: CASSTLAGGRQETQYF.